This T cell receptor (beta chain) came from a study of T cells in Graves' hyperthyroidism and ophthalmopathy. The CDR3 runs 14 residues. CDR1 SGHTA and CDR2 FQGNSA come from the germline V gene. V trimming: 5 bases; J trimming: 5 bases; junction bases outside the gene matches: 8. The investigators amplified TCR beta CDR3 regions from RNA transcripts. The HTBI primer set was used in a first-round RT-PCR of the TCR CDR3. A single record per CDR3 protein comes from TCRdb applying MiXCR to the multiplex PCR reads. The repertoire includes a few hundred thousand distinct CDR3 sequences, more than 15% of them detected once, and approximately 7.4% sits in the top ten.

Sequencing was performed on blood. The TCR sequence derives from a woman aged 25 to 39 with Graves' hyperthyroidism. The chain couples TRBV7-2 to TRBJ1-1; 7 bases are a match to TRBD1. The CDR3 sequence: CASSGQGVETEAFF. The CDR3 nucleotides are TGTGCCAGCAGCGGGCAGGGGGTAGAAACTGAAGCTTTCTTT.